This T cell receptor (beta chain) was captured by sequencing in a study of cytomegalovirus exposure and HLA in healthy donors. Whole-study context: From HLA-typed donors, an early data release held roughly 80 million unique TCRs.

Concerning this clone: The antigen is undetermined.

Germline V gene sequence: CDR1 SGHNT, CDR2 YYREEE (reference sequence). CDR3 length: 15 amino acids. Trimming shortened V by 0 bases and J by 3 bases, and 13 bases separated the two germline ends. PCR used 60 Vbeta primers and 13 Jbeta primers. Produced via immunoSEQ multiplex PCR; TCRdb's table is partial and in-frame only. The data hold roughly 120,000 clones, with about 76% observed a single time. Study-wide results and limits: The authors later found TCR association rates varying by HLA locus, with DRB1 most and HLA-C fewest. The later analysis indicated that the majority of CMV-associated TCR beta chains appeared HLA-restricted. In presence/absence analyses, roughly uniform sequencing depth across donors was assumed.

The chain has TRBV5-4 and TRBJ2-7; D is possibly TRBD2 (5 bases). Sequenced: PBMCs. This sequence was found in a woman between 40 and 55 years old in good health and CMV-seronegative. As DNA, the CDR3 is TGTGCCAGCAGCTTGGGAGGGTTGCTTCACTACGAGCAGTACTTC. It translates to CASSLGGLLHYEQYF.